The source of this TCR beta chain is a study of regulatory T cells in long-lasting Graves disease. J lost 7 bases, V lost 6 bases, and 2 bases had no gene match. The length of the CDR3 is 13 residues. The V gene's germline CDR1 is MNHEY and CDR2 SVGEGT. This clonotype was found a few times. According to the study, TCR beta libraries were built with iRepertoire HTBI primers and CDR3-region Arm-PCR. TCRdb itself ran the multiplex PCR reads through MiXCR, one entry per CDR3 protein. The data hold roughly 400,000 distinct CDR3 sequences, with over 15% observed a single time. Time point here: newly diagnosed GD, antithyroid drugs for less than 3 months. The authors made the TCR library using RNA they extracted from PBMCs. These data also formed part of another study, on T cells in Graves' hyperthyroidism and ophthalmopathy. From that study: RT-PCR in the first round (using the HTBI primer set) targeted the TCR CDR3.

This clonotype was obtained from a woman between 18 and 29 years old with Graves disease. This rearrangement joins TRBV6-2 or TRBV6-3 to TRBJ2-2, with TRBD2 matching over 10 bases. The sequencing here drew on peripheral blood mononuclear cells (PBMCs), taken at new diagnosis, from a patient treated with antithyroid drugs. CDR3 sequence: CASRASGSGELFF. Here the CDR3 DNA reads TGTGCCAGCAGGGCTAGCGGGAGCGGGGAGCTGTTTTTT.